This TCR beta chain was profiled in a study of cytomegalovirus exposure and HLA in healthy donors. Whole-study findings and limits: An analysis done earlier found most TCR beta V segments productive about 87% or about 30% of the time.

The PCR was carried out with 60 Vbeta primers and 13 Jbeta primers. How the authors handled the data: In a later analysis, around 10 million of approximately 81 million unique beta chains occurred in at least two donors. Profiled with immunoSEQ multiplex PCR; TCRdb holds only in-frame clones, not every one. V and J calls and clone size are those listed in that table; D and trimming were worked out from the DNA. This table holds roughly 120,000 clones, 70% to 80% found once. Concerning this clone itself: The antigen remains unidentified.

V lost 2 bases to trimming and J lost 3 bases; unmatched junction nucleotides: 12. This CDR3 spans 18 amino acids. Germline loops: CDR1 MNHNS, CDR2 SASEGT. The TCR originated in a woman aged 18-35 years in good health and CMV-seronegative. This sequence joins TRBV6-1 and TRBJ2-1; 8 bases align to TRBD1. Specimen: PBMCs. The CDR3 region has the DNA TGTGCCAGCAGTGAAAGGCGGGCTGAAGGGACAGGCTACAATGAGCAGTTCTTC. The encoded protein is CASSERRAEGTGYNEQFF.